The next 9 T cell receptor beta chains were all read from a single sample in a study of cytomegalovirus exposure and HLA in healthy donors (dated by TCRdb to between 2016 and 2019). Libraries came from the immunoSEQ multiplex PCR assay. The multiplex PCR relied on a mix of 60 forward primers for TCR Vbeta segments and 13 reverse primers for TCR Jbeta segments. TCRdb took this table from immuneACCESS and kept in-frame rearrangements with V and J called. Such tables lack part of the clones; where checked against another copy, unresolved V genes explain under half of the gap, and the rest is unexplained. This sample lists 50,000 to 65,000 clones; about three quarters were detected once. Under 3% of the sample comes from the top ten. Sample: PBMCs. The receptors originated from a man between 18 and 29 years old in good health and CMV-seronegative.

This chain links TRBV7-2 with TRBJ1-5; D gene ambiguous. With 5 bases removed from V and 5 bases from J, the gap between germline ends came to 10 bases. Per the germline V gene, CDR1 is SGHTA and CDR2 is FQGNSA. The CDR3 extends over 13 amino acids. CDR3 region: CASSARTDQPQHF. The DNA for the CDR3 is TGTGCCAGCAGCGCCCGCACAGATCAGCCCCAGCATTTT.

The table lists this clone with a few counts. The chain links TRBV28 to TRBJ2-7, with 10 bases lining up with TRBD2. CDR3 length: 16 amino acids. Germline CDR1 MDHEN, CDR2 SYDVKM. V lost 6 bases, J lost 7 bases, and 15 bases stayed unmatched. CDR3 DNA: TGTGCCAGCAGAAGGACTAGCGGACCTGGGGGCCAGGAGCAGTACTTC. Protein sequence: CASRRTSGPGGQEQYF.

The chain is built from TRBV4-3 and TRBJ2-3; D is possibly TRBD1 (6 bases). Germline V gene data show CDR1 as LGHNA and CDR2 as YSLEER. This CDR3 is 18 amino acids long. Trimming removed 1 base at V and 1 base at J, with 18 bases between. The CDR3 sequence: CASSQGWPTPGGTDTQYF. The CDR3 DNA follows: TGCGCCAGCAGCCAAGGGTGGCCGACACCAGGGGGCACAGATACGCAGTATTTT.

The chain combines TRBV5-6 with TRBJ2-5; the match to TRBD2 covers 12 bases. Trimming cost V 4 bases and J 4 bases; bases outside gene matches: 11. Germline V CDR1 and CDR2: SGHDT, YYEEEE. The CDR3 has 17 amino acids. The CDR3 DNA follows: TGTGCCAGCAGCACCCGACTAGCGGGAGCTACAGTAGAGACCCAGTACTTC. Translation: CASSTRLAGATVETQYF.

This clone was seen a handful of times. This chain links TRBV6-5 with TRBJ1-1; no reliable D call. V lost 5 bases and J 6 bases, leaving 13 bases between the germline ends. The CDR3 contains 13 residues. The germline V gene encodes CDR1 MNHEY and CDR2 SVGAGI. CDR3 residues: CASSRPMRAEAFF. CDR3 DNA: TGTGCCAGCAGTCGCCCCATGAGGGCTGAAGCTTTCTTT.

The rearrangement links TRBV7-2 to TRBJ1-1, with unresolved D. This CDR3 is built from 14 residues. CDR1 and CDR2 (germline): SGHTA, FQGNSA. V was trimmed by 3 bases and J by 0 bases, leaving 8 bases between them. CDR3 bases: TGTGCCAGCAGCTTCTCCGGAGTGAACACTGAAGCTTTCTTT. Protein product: CASSFSGVNTEAFF.

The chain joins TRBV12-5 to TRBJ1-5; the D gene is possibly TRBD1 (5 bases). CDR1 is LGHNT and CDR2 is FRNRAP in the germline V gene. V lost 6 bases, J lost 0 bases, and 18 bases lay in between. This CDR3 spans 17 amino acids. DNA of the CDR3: TGTGCTAGTGGGCCCCGGCGGGGCGGATATAGCAATCAGCCCCAGCATTTT. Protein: CASGPRRGGYSNQPQHF. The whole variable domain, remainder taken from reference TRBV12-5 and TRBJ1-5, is DARVTQTPRHKVTEMGQEVTMRCQPILGHNTVFWYRQTMMQGLELLAYFRNRAPLDDSGMPKDRFSAEMPDATLATLKIQPSEPRDSAVYFCASGPRRGGYSNQPQHFGDGTRLSIL.

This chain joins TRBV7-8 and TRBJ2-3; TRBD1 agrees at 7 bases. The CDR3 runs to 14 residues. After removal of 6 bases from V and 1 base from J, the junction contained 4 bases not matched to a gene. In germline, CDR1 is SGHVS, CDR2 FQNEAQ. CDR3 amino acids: CASRITGGTDTQYF. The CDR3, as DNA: TGTGCCAGCAGAATAACAGGGGGCACAGATACGCAGTATTTT.

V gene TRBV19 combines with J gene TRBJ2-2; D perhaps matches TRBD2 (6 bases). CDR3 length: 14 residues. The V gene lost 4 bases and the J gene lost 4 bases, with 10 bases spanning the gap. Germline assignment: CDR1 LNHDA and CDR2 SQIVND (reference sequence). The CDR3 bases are TGTGCCAGTAGTACCCTCGGGGGCACCGGGGAGCTGTTTTTT. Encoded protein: CASSTLGGTGELFF.